Described below is a single TCR beta chain sequence and its context. Profiled with immunoSEQ multiplex PCR; TCRdb holds only in-frame clones, not every one. The table lists about 220,000 clones, 85% to 90% of them singletons. This sample is drawn from a study of blood T cell repertoires in COVID-19. For the study at large: T cells, B-cell-depleted T cells, or PBMCs provided the cDNA or gDNA that served as material.

Trimming took 3 bases from V and 5 from J; bases not matched to a gene: 5. From germline, CDR1 is SGHNT and CDR2 YYREEE (reference sequence). The CDR3 spans 14 residues. The chain has TRBV5-4 and TRBJ2-5; 9 nucleotides agree with TRBD2. The source material was PBMCs or T cells enriched from blood (not recorded which). The clonotype originates from a woman aged 18-29 years in a cohort exposed to, infected with or recovered from COVID-19 (not recorded which). CDR3 in DNA: TGTGCCAGCAGCTCAGAAGCGGGAGGTGAGACCCAGTACTTC. This codes for CASSSEAGGETQYF.